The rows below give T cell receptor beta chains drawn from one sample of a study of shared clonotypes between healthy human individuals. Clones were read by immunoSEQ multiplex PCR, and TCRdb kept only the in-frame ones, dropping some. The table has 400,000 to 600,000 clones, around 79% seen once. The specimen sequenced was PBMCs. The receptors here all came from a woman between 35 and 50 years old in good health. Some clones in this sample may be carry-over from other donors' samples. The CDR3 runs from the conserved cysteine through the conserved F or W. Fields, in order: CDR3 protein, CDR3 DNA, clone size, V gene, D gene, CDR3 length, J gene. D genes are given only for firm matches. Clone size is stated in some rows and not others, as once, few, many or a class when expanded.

CDR3: CASSLVAGGAETQYF
DNA: TGTGCCAGCAGCTTAGTTGCCGGAGGAGCGGAGACCCAGTACTTC
size: many
V: TRBV7-9
D: .
length: 15
J: TRBJ2-5

CDR3: CASSLNPPSTDTQYF
DNA: TGTGCCAGCAGCTTAAACCCCCCCAGCACAGATACGCAGTATTTT
size: .
V: TRBV11-2
D: .
length: 15
J: TRBJ2-3

CDR3: CASSVGGTGGPSETQYF
DNA: TGTGCCAGCAGCGTAGGAGGGACGGGAGGGCCTAGTGAGACCCAGTACTTC
size: .
V: TRBV9
D: TRBD2
length: 17
J: TRBJ2-5

CDR3: CASSNGQETDTQYF
DNA: TGCGCCAGCAGCAACGGACAGGAGACAGATACGCAGTATTTT
size: .
V: TRBV5-1
D: TRBD1
length: 14
J: TRBJ2-3

CDR3: CASSSDRASSYNEQFF
DNA: TGTGCCAGCAGCTCGGACAGGGCGAGCTCCTACAATGAGCAGTTCTTC
size: many
V: TRBV5-4
D: TRBD1
length: 16
J: TRBJ2-1

CDR3: CASSQTLAPEAFF
DNA: TGCGCCAGCAGCCAGACTTTGGCCCCTGAAGCTTTCTTT
size: few
V: TRBV4-1
D: .
length: 13
J: TRBJ1-1

CDR3: CASSGLSGSTDTQYF
DNA: TGTGCCAGCAGTGGACTATCGGGGAGCACAGATACGCAGTATTTT
size: .
V: TRBV2
D: .
length: 15
J: TRBJ2-3

CDR3: CASSRRATETLGNTIYF
DNA: TGTGCCAGCTCACGCCGGGCAACCGAAACATTGGGAAACACCATATATTTT
size: .
V: TRBV18
D: .
length: 17
J: TRBJ1-3

CDR3: CASSGAGPYNEQFF
DNA: TGTGCCAGCAGCGGGGCAGGGCCCTACAATGAGCAGTTCTTC
size: .
V: TRBV9
D: .
length: 14
J: TRBJ2-1

CDR3: CASSLLGSSDYEQYF
DNA: TGTGCCAGCAGTTTATTGGGCAGTTCGGACTACGAGCAGTACTTC
size: .
V: TRBV28
D: .
length: 15
J: TRBJ2-7

CDR3: CASSLGLAGVFTEQFF
DNA: TGCGCCAGCAGCTTGGGGTTGGCGGGAGTATTCACTGAGCAGTTCTTC
size: few
V: TRBV5-1
D: TRBD2
length: 16
J: TRBJ2-1

CDR3: CAIKPPQGGTDTQYF
DNA: TGTGCCATCAAACCCCCACAGGGTGGAACAGATACGCAGTATTTT
size: .
V: TRBV10-3
D: .
length: 15
J: TRBJ2-3

CDR3: CASSLLRGGSSGANVLTF
DNA: TGTGCCAGCAGTTTATTGCGGGGAGGGAGCTCTGGGGCCAACGTCCTGACTTTC
size: .
V: TRBV28
D: TRBD2
length: 18
J: TRBJ2-6

CDR3: CASSIGRYYGYTF
DNA: TGTGCCAGTAGTATAGGACGGTACTATGGCTACACCTTC
size: .
V: TRBV19
D: .
length: 13
J: TRBJ1-2

CDR3: CSARTSTDTQYF
DNA: TGCAGCGCTAGGACCTCGACAGATACGCAGTATTTT
size: .
V: TRBV29-1
D: .
length: 12
J: TRBJ2-3

CDR3: CASSQAFVTREQFF
DNA: TGCGCCAGCAGCCAAGCGTTCGTAACGCGTGAGCAGTTCTTC
size: .
V: TRBV4-3
D: .
length: 14
J: TRBJ2-1

CDR3: CASSQRTGRRGTEAFF
DNA: TGTGCCAGCAGCCAGAGGACAGGGAGAAGGGGAACTGAAGCTTTCTTT
size: .
V: TRBV5-4
D: TRBD1
length: 16
J: TRBJ1-1

CDR3: CASSPGTKSDNEQFF
DNA: TGTGCCAGCTCACCAGGGACTAAATCTGACAATGAGCAGTTCTTC
size: .
V: TRBV18
D: TRBD2
length: 15
J: TRBJ2-1

CDR3: CASSSGSSGANVLTF
DNA: TGTGCCAGCAGTTCAGGAAGCTCTGGGGCCAACGTCCTGACTTTC
size: .
V: TRBV28
D: .
length: 15
J: TRBJ2-6

CDR3: CASGDTGGSGNTIYF
DNA: TGTGCCAGCGGAGACACGGGGGGATCTGGAAACACCATATATTTT
size: .
V: TRBV6-5
D: .
length: 15
J: TRBJ1-3

CDR3: CSVGGVGLTGELFF
DNA: TGCAGCGTTGGGGGAGTCGGTTTGACCGGGGAGCTGTTTTTT
size: .
V: TRBV29-1
D: .
length: 14
J: TRBJ2-2

CDR3: CASPRVPPTTEAFF
DNA: TGTGCCAGTCCCAGGGTTCCCCCAACAACTGAAGCTTTCTTT
size: .
V: TRBV6-4
D: .
length: 14
J: TRBJ1-1

CDR3: CASSESAGGRVTGELFF
DNA: TGCGCCAGCAGTGAGTCGGCGGGAGGGCGGGTCACCGGGGAGCTGTTTTTT
size: .
V: TRBV10-1
D: TRBD2
length: 17
J: TRBJ2-2

CDR3: CASSIDRGADTQYF
DNA: TGTGCCAGTAGTATAGACAGGGGCGCAGATACGCAGTATTTT
size: .
V: TRBV19
D: .
length: 14
J: TRBJ2-3

CDR3: CASSRQDRLEQYF
DNA: TGTGCCAGCAGCCGACAGGACCGCCTGGAGCAGTACTTC
size: .
V: TRBV7-6
D: .
length: 13
J: TRBJ2-7

CDR3: CASTRDGNNYGYTF
DNA: TGTGCCAGCACCCGGGACGGAAATAACTATGGCTACACCTTC
size: .
V: TRBV6-5
D: .
length: 14
J: TRBJ1-2

CDR3: CASSQDLNNEQFF
DNA: TGCGCCAGCAGCCAAGATTTAAACAATGAGCAGTTCTTC
size: .
V: TRBV4-3
D: .
length: 13
J: TRBJ2-1

CDR3: CASSSGQGYEQYF
DNA: TGTGCCAGTAGTTCAGGCCAAGGCTACGAGCAGTACTTC
size: .
V: TRBV19
D: .
length: 13
J: TRBJ2-7

CDR3: CASSESGTGADTQYF
DNA: TGTGCCAGCAGTGAATCAGGGACGGGGGCAGATACGCAGTATTTT
size: .
V: TRBV6-1
D: .
length: 15
J: TRBJ2-3

CDR3: CATSGTLYNEQFF
DNA: TGCGCGACTAGCGGGACTCTCTACAATGAGCAGTTCTTC
size: once
V: TRBV10-1
D: TRBD2
length: 13
J: TRBJ2-1

CDR3: CASSPTLAGGYEQYF
DNA: TGTGCCAGCAGCCCAACACTAGCGGGCGGCTACGAGCAGTACTTC
size: .
V: TRBV7-9
D: TRBD2
length: 15
J: TRBJ2-7